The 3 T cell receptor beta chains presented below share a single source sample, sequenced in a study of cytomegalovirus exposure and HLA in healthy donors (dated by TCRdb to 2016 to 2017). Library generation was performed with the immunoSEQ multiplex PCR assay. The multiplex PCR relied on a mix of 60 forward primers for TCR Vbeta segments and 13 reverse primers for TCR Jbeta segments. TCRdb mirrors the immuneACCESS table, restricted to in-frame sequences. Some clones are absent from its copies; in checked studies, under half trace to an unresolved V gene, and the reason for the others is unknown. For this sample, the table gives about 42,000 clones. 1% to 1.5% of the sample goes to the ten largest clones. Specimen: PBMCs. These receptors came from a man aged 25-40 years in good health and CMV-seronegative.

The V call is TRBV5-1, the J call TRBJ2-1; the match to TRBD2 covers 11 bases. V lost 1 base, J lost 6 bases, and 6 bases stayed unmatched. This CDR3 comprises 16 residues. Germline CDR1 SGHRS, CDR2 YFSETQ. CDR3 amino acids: CASSLNPGTSGNEQFF. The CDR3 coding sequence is TGCGCCAGCAGCTTGAACCCCGGGACTAGCGGCAATGAGCAGTTCTTC.

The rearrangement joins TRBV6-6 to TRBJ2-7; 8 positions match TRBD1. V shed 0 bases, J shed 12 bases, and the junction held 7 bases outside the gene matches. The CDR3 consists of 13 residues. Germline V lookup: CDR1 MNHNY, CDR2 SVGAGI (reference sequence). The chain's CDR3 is CASSYSGDRLGYF. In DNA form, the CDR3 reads TGTGCCAGCAGTTACTCCGGGGACAGGCTGGGGTACTTC.

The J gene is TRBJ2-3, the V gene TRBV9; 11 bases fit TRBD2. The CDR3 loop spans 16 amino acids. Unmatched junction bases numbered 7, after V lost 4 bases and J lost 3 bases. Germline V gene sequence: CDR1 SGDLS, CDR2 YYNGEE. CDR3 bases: TGTGCCAGCAGCCTGACTAGCGGGAAGGGTACAGATACGCAGTATTTT. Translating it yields CASSLTSGKGTDTQYF. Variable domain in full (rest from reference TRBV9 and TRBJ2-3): DSGVTQTPKHLITATGQRVTLRCSPRSGDLSVYWYQQSLDQGLQFLIQYYNGEERAKGNILERFSAQQFPDLHSELNLSSLELGDSALYFCASSLTSGKGTDTQYFGPGTRLTVL.